The sequence of this TCR beta chain was determined in a study of blood T cell repertoires in COVID-19. On the study more broadly: The samples span acute and convalescent COVID-19 from the United States, Italy and Spain.

Per the original data handling: Amplified reference gene primers provided the basis for estimating nucleated cell counts. Generated by immunoSEQ multiplex PCR, the TCRdb table keeps only in-frame clones and is missing some. The V and J calls and the clone size are those of that table, but D and trimming were determined from the DNA. The table includes 50,000 to 65,000 clones, roughly 72% detected once. The specimen was peripheral blood. The receptor comes from a woman between 70 and 85 years old with COVID-19, enrolled during active disease.

The CDR3 DNA follows: TGCGCCAGCAGCTGGACAACCTACAATGAGCAGTTCTTC. The encoded protein is CASSWTTYNEQFF. The gene calls are TRBV5-1 and TRBJ2-1; TRBD1 is a possible D gene (5 bases). Germline V lookup: CDR1 SGHRS, CDR2 YFSETQ. This CDR3 has 13 residues. The V and J ends lost 3 bases and 2 bases respectively, with 6 bases between them.